This TCR beta chain originates from a study of regulatory T cells in long-lasting Graves disease. HTBI primers from iRepertoire and Arm-PCR of CDR3 regions yielded the TCR beta libraries. TCRdb called the multiplex PCR reads again in MiXCR, with one record for every CDR3 protein. This table holds 400,000 to 500,000 distinct CDR3 sequences, 15% found once. Time point meaning: newly diagnosed GD, antithyroid drugs for less than 3 months. The TCR library was prepared using RNA isolated from PBMCs. EDTA tubes received around 9.4 milliliters of collected peripheral blood. Concerning this clonotype itself: The antigen remains unidentified.

The CDR3 covers 14 residues. Trimming pared 4 bases from V and 0 bases from J, leaving 10 bases between. Germline loops: CDR1 SGHRS, CDR2 YFSETQ. General observations from the study: TRBV28 was favored in persistent disease, as were TRBJ1-2 and TRBJ2-5.

These same data were also listed under a study on T cells in Graves' hyperthyroidism and ophthalmopathy.

This TCR derives from a woman aged 25 to 39 with Graves disease. The J gene is TRBJ1-2, the V gene TRBV5-1; D is possibly TRBD1 (5 bases). This sample comprised peripheral blood mononuclear cells (PBMCs), obtained at new diagnosis, from a patient treated with antithyroid drugs. The CDR3 region is CASSRDLPNYGYTF. CDR3 bases: TGCGCCAGCAGCCGGGACCTACCTAACTATGGCTACACCTTC.